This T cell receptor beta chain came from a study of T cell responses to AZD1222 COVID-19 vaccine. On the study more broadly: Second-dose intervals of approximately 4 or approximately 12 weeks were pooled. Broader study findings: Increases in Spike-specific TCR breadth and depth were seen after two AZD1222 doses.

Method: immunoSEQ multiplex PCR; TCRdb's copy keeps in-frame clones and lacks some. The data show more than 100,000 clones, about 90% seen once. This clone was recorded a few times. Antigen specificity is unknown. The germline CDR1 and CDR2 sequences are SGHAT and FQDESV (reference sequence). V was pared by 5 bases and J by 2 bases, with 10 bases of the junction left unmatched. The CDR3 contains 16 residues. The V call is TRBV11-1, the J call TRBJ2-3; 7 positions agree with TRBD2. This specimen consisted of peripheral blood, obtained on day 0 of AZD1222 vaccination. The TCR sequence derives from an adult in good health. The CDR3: CASSPLGGIFTDTQYF. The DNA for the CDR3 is TGTGCCAGCAGCCCCTTGGGGGGGATATTCACAGATACGCAGTATTTT.